The 6 T cell receptor beta chains below all came from one sample that was sequenced in a study of PD-L1 blockade in urothelial cancer. TCRdb's table, derived via immunoSEQ multiplex PCR, lists solely in-frame clones and lacks some. The sample comprises around 93,000 clones, around four fifths of which are singletons, and approximately 8.4% rests with the top ten. Time point of the sample: peripheral blood 6 weeks after treatment start. This sample comprised PBMCs, obtained around atezolizumab (anti-PD-L1) treatment. The receptors were sampled from a man in his sixties or seventies with urothelial cancer.

V and J are TRBV5-1 and TRBJ2-2; 8 bases line up with TRBD2. CDR1 SGHRS and CDR2 YFSETQ come from the germline V gene. After removal of 0 bases from V and 1 base from J, the junction contained 2 bases not matched to a gene. This CDR3 spans 16 amino acids. CDR3 sequence (DNA): TGCGCCAGCAGCTTGGAAACTAGCGGGAACACCGGGGAGCTGTTTTTT. This codes for CASSLETSGNTGELFF. Drawing the rest from reference TRBV5-1 and TRBJ2-2, the complete variable domain is KAGVTQTPRYLIKTRGQQVTLSCSPISGHRSVSWYQQTPGQGLQFLFEYFSETQRNKGNFPGRFSGRQFSNSRSEMNVSTLELGDSALYLCASSLETSGNTGELFFGEGSRLTVL.

The rearrangement uses TRBV19 and TRBJ1-2, with 8 bases fitting TRBD1. In germline, CDR1 is LNHDA, CDR2 SQIVND (reference sequence). The CDR3 runs to 15 residues. Unmatched junction bases numbered 12, after V lost 5 bases and J lost 7 bases. Here the CDR3 DNA reads TGTGCCAGTAGTCCAGGGTGGAGGACAGGGTTTGGCTACACCTTC. Its protein product is CASSPGWRTGFGYTF.

The chain links TRBV7-2 to TRBJ2-1; TRBD2 agrees at 10 bases. V gave up 5 bases and J gave up 7 bases; unmatched junction bases: 2. This CDR3 has 13 amino acids. Germline V gives CDR1 SGHTA, CDR2 FQGNSA. The CDR3 sequence: CASSPSGSNEQFF. As DNA, the CDR3 is TGTGCCAGCAGCCCTAGCGGGAGTAATGAGCAGTTCTTC.

CDR3 protein: CAWARGPYEQYF. DNA for the CDR3: TGTGCCTGGGCCAGGGGACCCTACGAGCAGTACTTC. The rearrangement joins TRBV30 to TRBJ2-7, with a possible D match to TRBD1 (6 bases). CDR1 is GTSNPN and CDR2 is SVGIG in the germline V gene (reference sequence). Trimming removed 5 bases at V and 2 bases at J, with 10 bases between. This CDR3 region has 12 residues.

DNA of the CDR3: TGTGCCAGCAGCCAACCCGGGACAGCTGGCTACACCTTC. Translation: CASSQPGTAGYTF. The chain links TRBV4-2 to TRBJ1-2, with TRBD1 identical over 7 bases. Germline V lookup: CDR1 LGHNA, CDR2 YNFKEQ. The CDR3 is 13 residues long. The junction had 4 bases not matched to a gene; V was cut back by 2 bases and J by 7 bases.

This chain links TRBV13 with TRBJ1-2; D is undetermined. The CDR3 length is 14 residues. CDR1 and CDR2 from the germline V gene are PRHDT and FYEKMQ (reference sequence). V dropped 2 bases and J dropped 2 bases, with 9 bases sitting between them. CDR3 loop: CASSLSGENYGYTF. The DNA of the CDR3 is TGTGCCAGCAGCTTATCCGGGGAGAACTATGGCTACACCTTC.